The sequence of this T cell receptor (beta chain) was determined in a study of shared clonotypes between healthy human individuals. Notes on the study in general: Expectations were that clonotype sharing among donors would be affected by sequencing depth.

The assay ran at deep level. Clones were sequenced by immunoSEQ multiplex PCR, and TCRdb holds only the in-frame ones, with some missing. The sample lists about 1.1 million clones; about 72% were seen once. Germline values: CDR1 SNHLY, CDR2 FYNNEI. There are 17 residues in the CDR3. V lost 6 bases to trimming and J lost 4 bases; unmatched junction nucleotides: 12. Notes on this clone: Antigen unknown.

The rearrangement uses TRBV2 and TRBJ2-3; 11 bases agree with TRBD2. The sample comprised memory CD4+ T cells from PBMCs. Subset meaning: CD45RA-negative fraction. The origin of this receptor is a man between 18 and 35 years old in good health. Some clones in this sample may be carry-over from other donors' samples. DNA for the CDR3: TGTGCCAGCAGCGTGGGACTAGCGGCCGCGGGGCCAGATACGCAGTATTTT. Protein product: CASSVGLAAAGPDTQYF.